These T cell receptor beta chains were read from a single sample in a study of T cells after yellow fever vaccination. TCRdb called the 5' RACE reads again in MiXCR, with one record for every CDR3 protein. The table includes fewer than 500,000 distinct CDR3 sequences, roughly a sixth detected once. Source: PBMCs, taken before the yellow fever booster vaccination. The source of these receptors is a man younger than 35 who received the YFV17D yellow fever vaccine. Each CDR3 is given with its conserved first and last residue. A D gene is named only where the DNA matches it firmly. Expanded clones get a size class; other rows say once, few or many, or leave the size out.

TRBV6-5	TRBJ2-3	few	15	-	TGTGCCAGCAGTTACTCGACAGTCCCCCTCAGTACGCAGTATTTT	CASSYSTVPLSTQYF
TRBV6-5	TRBJ2-2	few	16	-	TGTGCCAGCACCACGGGACATACTTCGAACACCGGGGAGCTGTTTTTT	CASTTGHTSNTGELFF
TRBV6-1	TRBJ2-3	few	13	TRBD2	TGTGCCAGCAAAAAGCGGGGGGTCGATACGCAGTATTTT	CASKKRGVDTQYF
TRBV4-1	TRBJ1-2	few	14	-	TGCGCCAGCAGCCAATTAGGAGACGTCTATGGCTACACCTTC	CASSQLGDVYGYTF
TRBV6-5	TRBJ1-1	few	14	-	TGTGCCAGCAGTTACCGGTCAGAAGGCACTGAAGCTTTCTTT	CASSYRSEGTEAFF
TRBV7-8	TRBJ2-3	-	15	-	TGTGCCAGCGGCGCGACCAGCTACAGAGGGGATACGCAGTATTTT	CASGATSYRGDTQYF
TRBV6-1	TRBJ2-3	-	15	-	TGTGCCAGCAGGGTCTTCAGGGCTGGCACAGATACGCAGTATTTT	CASRVFRAGTDTQYF
TRBV6-5	TRBJ1-5	-	19	-	TGTGCCAGCAGTTACAAGGGCAGCCGGACCAGAAATCCGGATCAGCCCCAGCATTTT	CASSYKGSRTRNPDQPQHF
TRBV19	TRBJ1-3	-	15	-	TGTGCCAGTAGTATATCCGGGAACTCTGGAAACACCATATATTTT	CASSISGNSGNTIYF
TRBV9	TRBJ1-1	few	13	-	TGTGCCAGCAGCGTAGGAGGTTACACTGAAGCTTTCTTT	CASSVGGYTEAFF
TRBV20-1	TRBJ1-3	few	14	-	TGCAGTGCCAGCGACAGGAACTCTGGAAACACCATATATTTT	CSASDRNSGNTIYF
TRBV6-6	TRBJ2-1	few	12	TRBD2	TGTGCCAGCAGTTACGACGGGGGGGAGCAGTTCTTC	CASSYDGGEQFF
TRBV13	TRBJ2-7	few	14	-	TGTGCCAGCAGCATAAGGCGTAGCTCCTACGAGCAGTACTTC	CASSIRRSSYEQYF
TRBV20-1	TRBJ2-1	few	15	-	TGCAGTGCGGAGACTCGGACCGATTCCTACAATGAGCAGTTCTTC	CSAETRTDSYNEQFF
TRBV20-1	TRBJ1-4	-	13	-	TGCAGTGCTCTACGGAGGTCTAATGAAAAACTGTTTTTT	CSALRRSNEKLFF
TRBV7-9	TRBJ1-3	-	13	-	TGTGCCGGACCGTCCGGGGACGGAAACACCATATATTTT	CAGPSGDGNTIYF
TRBV5-4	TRBJ2-7	many	13	-	TGTGCCAGCAGCTTGGAACACGCGAGCGAGCAGTACTTC	CASSLEHASEQYF
TRBV20-1	TRBJ2-7	few	14	TRBD2	TGCAGTGCTAGCGGGACTAGCGGAGCCTACGAGCAGTACTTC	CSASGTSGAYEQYF
TRBV5-1	TRBJ1-1	many	13	-	TGCGCCAGCAGCTTATCCCTGAACACTGAAGCTTTCTTT	CASSLSLNTEAFF
TRBV6-1	TRBJ2-6	few	15	-	TGTGCCAGCAGACGGGGTTCCTCTGGGGCCAACGTCCTGACTTTC	CASRRGSSGANVLTF
TRBV11-2	TRBJ1-4	few	13	-	TGTGCCAGCTCGAGTCCCCAGGATGAAAAACTGTTTTTT	CASSSPQDEKLFF
TRBV7-2	TRBJ2-1	few	13	-	TGTGCCAGCAGCTTATACGGAAACAATGAGCAGTTCTTC	CASSLYGNNEQFF
TRBV12-3/TRBV12-4	TRBJ2-3	-	16	TRBD2	TGTGCCAGCAGTCCTACGACTAGCGGGGGCACAGATACGCAGTATTTT	CASSPTTSGGTDTQYF
TRBV12-3/TRBV12-4	TRBJ1-2	few	14	-	TGTGCCAGCAGCCCGGGGGGGATAGGCTATGGCTACACCTTC	CASSPGGIGYGYTF
TRBV6-2/TRBV6-3	TRBJ1-5	many	14	-	TGTGCCAGCAGCTCGACAGGTGGGAATCAGCCCCAGCATTTT	CASSSTGGNQPQHF
TRBV2	TRBJ2-1	few	12	-	TGTGCCAGCAGTGTGTGGCGGAATGAGCAGTTCTTC	CASSVWRNEQFF
TRBV7-2	TRBJ2-1	many	15	-	TGTGCCAGCAGCTTACCTAAGCACATTCACAATGAGCAGTTCTTC	CASSLPKHIHNEQFF
TRBV2	TRBJ2-3	-	15	-	TGTGCCAGCAGCCTACAGGGGGGGGACACAGATACGCAGTATTTT	CASSLQGGDTDTQYF
TRBV6-1	TRBJ2-7	few	14	TRBD1	TGTGCCAGCATCCGGGGACAGTCAGTTTACGAGCAGTACTTC	CASIRGQSVYEQYF
TRBV7-2	TRBJ2-7	few	14	TRBD1	TGTGCCAGCAGCATCCGGGACAGGGGTCGCGAGCAGTACTTC	CASSIRDRGREQYF
TRBV15	TRBJ2-3	-	16	TRBD2	TGTGCCACCAGCTGGACTAGCGGCCAGACCACAGATACGCAGTATTTT	CATSWTSGQTTDTQYF
TRBV9	TRBJ1-4	-	15	-	TGTGCCAGCAGCGCCTCCGGAGGGGGATACGAAAAACTGTTTTTT	CASSASGGGYEKLFF
TRBV3-1	TRBJ2-3	-	15	-	TGTGCCAGCAGCCAAGGGGGAATAGTCACAGATACGCAGTATTTT	CASSQGGIVTDTQYF
TRBV10-2	TRBJ2-3	-	15	TRBD2	TGCGCCAGCAGTGACATAGCGGGAAGCACAGATACGCAGTATTTT	CASSDIAGSTDTQYF
TRBV12-3/TRBV12-4	TRBJ2-1	-	12	-	TGTGCCAGCAGCCCAGGACAGTCCTCCGAGTTCTTC	CASSPGQSSEFF
TRBV13	TRBJ2-7	-	14	-	TGTGCCAGCAGCTGGAGTACAGGGCCCTACGAGCAGTACTTC	CASSWSTGPYEQYF
TRBV7-2	TRBJ2-1	few	16	TRBD2	TGTGCCAGCAGCTTCCAAGGACTAGCGGGCGGGAATGAGCAGTTCTTC	CASSFQGLAGGNEQFF
TRBV5-1	TRBJ2-2	-	14	-	TGCGCCAGCAGCTTGGTCCAGGGTCCCGGGGAGCTGTTTTTT	CASSLVQGPGELFF
TRBV10-1	TRBJ2-3	few	16	TRBD2	TGCGCCAGCAGTGATTCGGGACTAGCGGACACAGATACGCAGTATTTT	CASSDSGLADTDTQYF
TRBV5-5	TRBJ2-2	few	17	TRBD2	TGTGCCAGCAGCCCCAATAGCGGGGGGGAGGACACCGGGGAGCTGTTTTTT	CASSPNSGGEDTGELFF
TRBV7-2	TRBJ2-7	-	15	TRBD1	TGTGCCAGCAGCTTGTGGGACAGGTCATCCTACGAGCAGTACTTC	CASSLWDRSSYEQYF
TRBV18	TRBJ1-1	-	13	-	TGTGCCAGCTCACTTGATCCCCGGCCTGAAGCTTTCTTT	CASSLDPRPEAFF
TRBV29-1	TRBJ1-2	-	12	-	TGCAGCGTTGCGCACGGCGCCGATGGCTACACCTTC	CSVAHGADGYTF
TRBV5-1	TRBJ2-3	-	14	-	TGCGCCAGCAGCTGGGGTCGGGGCACAGATACGCAGTATTTT	CASSWGRGTDTQYF
TRBV10-3	TRBJ2-6	-	14	-	TGTGCCATCAGTGCCGGGTCTGGGGCCAACGTCCTGACTTTC	CAISAGSGANVLTF
TRBV10-2	TRBJ2-1	-	19	-	TGCGCCAGCAGTGAGCCTAAGGTGGGGGGCCCTGGGATGTCCCATGAGCAGTTCTTC	CASSEPKVGGPGMSHEQFF
TRBV12-3/TRBV12-4	TRBJ2-5	few	13	-	TGTGCCAGCAGTTTGAACGTCCAAGAGACCCAGTACTTC	CASSLNVQETQYF
TRBV6-1	TRBJ2-1	many	16	-	TGTGCCAGCAGTGTCCTGACCGGGACCCGAGACAATGAGCAGTTCTTC	CASSVLTGTRDNEQFF
TRBV4-1	TRBJ2-7	many	15	-	TGCGCCAGCAGCCAAGCCTCTGGACGGATCTACGAGCAGTACTTC	CASSQASGRIYEQYF
TRBV5-6	TRBJ2-1	-	14	TRBD2	TGTGCCAGCAGCCCCGGGGGGGCATCCAATGAGCAGTTCTTC	CASSPGGASNEQFF
TRBV20-1	TRBJ1-4	few	13	TRBD1	TGCAGTGCCAACAGGGGTTTGCGAGAAAAACTGTTTTTT	CSANRGLREKLFF
TRBV12-3/TRBV12-4	TRBJ2-3	-	15	-	TGTGCCAGCAGCCTAACAGGGTCTTTATCAGATACGCAGTATTTT	CASSLTGSLSDTQYF
TRBV12-5	TRBJ1-2	few	14	-	TGTGCTAGTGGCTTTTCATCAAATTTGTATGGCTACACCTTC	CASGFSSNLYGYTF
TRBV4-1	TRBJ2-1	many	19	TRBD2	TGCGCCAGCAGCCAAGTGGGCCTAGCGGGGGCTTGGTCCTACAATGAGCAGTTCTTC	CASSQVGLAGAWSYNEQFF
TRBV6-6	TRBJ2-4	many	14	TRBD2	TGTGCCAGCTCGAGACTAGCGGGGGTGAACATTCAGTACTTC	CASSRLAGVNIQYF
TRBV4-1	TRBJ1-2	-	18	-	TGCGCCAGCAGCCAAGAGATTCTTGGGGCGGAGGTGGACTATGGCTACACCTTC	CASSQEILGAEVDYGYTF
TRBV7-9	TRBJ2-7	-	16	TRBD2	TGTGCCAGCAGCTTTAACCCGGGGAGGGGAGTCTACGAGCAGTACTTC	CASSFNPGRGVYEQYF